This TCR beta chain is from a study of cytomegalovirus exposure and HLA in healthy donors. The PCR employed 60 Vbeta primers together with 13 Jbeta primers. Profiled with immunoSEQ multiplex PCR; TCRdb holds only in-frame clones, not every one. The sample has some 99,000 clones, approximately 76% seen once. Trimming removed 0 bases at V and 5 bases at J, with 17 bases between. The CDR3 consists of 17 residues. A single count supports this clone. J is TRBJ1-5 and V is TRBV23-1; possible D gene TRBD1, 5 bases. TRBV23-1 is marked as an open reading frame, function uncertain. The material sequenced was PBMCs. This receptor was taken from a man aged 40-49 years in good health and CMV-seronegative. The CDR3 DNA sequence: TGCGCCAGCAGTCAATCGGGGACTCGGGGGAGGCATCAGCCCCAGCATTTT. It yields the protein CASSQSGTRGRHQPQHF.